This T cell receptor beta chain is from a study of blood T cell repertoires in COVID-19. The protocol was immunoSEQ multiplex PCR, while the TCRdb copy is restricted to in-frame clones and leaves out a portion. The sample has 150,000 to 200,000 clones; about 78% are singletons. CDR3 length equals 15 residues. Germline loops: CDR1 SNHLY, CDR2 FYNNEI. Trimming left V 5 bases short and J 0 bases short, with 12 bases between. The clonotype comes from a woman between 50 and 59 years old with active or convalescent COVID-19. V gene TRBV2 combines with J gene TRBJ2-3; D is possibly TRBD2 (7 bases). The sample consisted of peripheral blood. The CDR3: CASSPRGLSTDTQYF. Written as DNA, the CDR3 is TGTGCCAGCAGTCCCAGGGGACTAAGCACAGATACGCAGTATTTT.